Below, 15 T cell receptor beta chains from the same sample are listed, as sequenced in a study of T cell responses to AZD1222 COVID-19 vaccine. Sequencing was performed with immunoSEQ multiplex PCR; in TCRdb, only in-frame clones are kept and a portion is missing. Seen here are some 130,000 clones, roughly nine tenths observed once, and the top ten hold 2.8%. This material consisted of peripheral blood, taken on day 0 of AZD1222 vaccination. These receptors all come from an adult in good health.

The chain combines TRBV5-1 with TRBJ1-5; no clear D gene. There are 12 residues in the CDR3. The germline V gene has CDR1 SGHRS and CDR2 YFSETQ. The V and J ends lost 10 bases and 9 bases respectively, with 17 bases between them. The CDR3 DNA reads TGCGCCCGTAAAAGGCCTTTGGTGCCCCAGCATTTT. Translation: CARKRPLVPQHF.

The chain has TRBV18 and TRBJ2-1; 7 bases are a match to TRBD2. Germline loops: CDR1 KGHSH, CDR2 LQKENI. With V trimmed by 0 bases and J by 7 bases, 6 bases remained unmatched. The CDR3 consists of 15 residues. The CDR3 here is CASSPPAGVGNEQFF. In nucleotides, the CDR3 is TGTGCCAGCTCACCACCCGCGGGAGTAGGAAATGAGCAGTTCTTC.

The rearrangement joins TRBV5-1 to TRBJ2-7; 10 bases map to TRBD2. With 4 bases clipped from V and 5 bases from J, the junction kept 9 bases outside the gene matches. CDR1 is SGHRS and CDR2 is YFSETQ in the germline V gene. The CDR3 consists of 15 residues. The CDR3 here is CASSPTSGKFHEQYF. CDR3 DNA: TGCGCCAGCAGCCCTACTAGCGGGAAGTTCCACGAGCAGTACTTC.

This chain connects TRBV5-4 to TRBJ1-1, with no clear D. This CDR3 region has 12 residues. Per the germline V gene, CDR1 is SGHNT and CDR2 is YYREEE (reference sequence). Deletions cut 0 bases from V and 7 bases from J, with 7 bases between. This CDR3 is CASSLAGIEAFF. As DNA, the CDR3 is TGTGCCAGCAGCTTGGCGGGGATTGAAGCTTTCTTT. Supplemented by reference TRBV5-4 and TRBJ1-1, the full variable domain reads ETGVTQSPTHLIKTRGQQVTLRCSSQSGHNTVSWYQQALGQGPQFIFQYYREEENGRGNFPPRFSGLQFPNYSSELNVNALELDDSALYLCASSLAGIEAFFGQGTRLTVV.

The gene calls are TRBV5-1 and TRBJ2-3; 14 bases match TRBD2. The germline CDR1 and CDR2 sequences are SGHRS and YFSETQ. The CDR3 loop spans 15 amino acids. The junction had 1 base not matched to a gene; V was cut back by 1 base and J by 6 bases. The CDR3 spells CASSLRTSGGDTQYF. In nucleotides, the CDR3 is TGCGCCAGCAGCTTGAGGACTAGCGGGGGGGATACGCAGTATTTT.

V is TRBV18 and J is TRBJ2-1; 10 bases match TRBD1. V lost 5 bases, J lost 5 bases, and 6 bases stayed unmatched. Germline values: CDR1 KGHSH, CDR2 LQKENI. There are 15 residues in the CDR3. The CDR3 sequence: CASSARDRGNNEQFF. DNA for the CDR3: TGTGCCAGCTCAGCCCGGGACAGGGGAAACAATGAGCAGTTCTTC.

J is TRBJ1-2 and V is TRBV6-4, with 7 positions matching TRBD1. The length of the CDR3 is 13 residues. The ends lost 6 bases at V and 4 bases at J; junction bases unmatched: 5. Germline V gene data show CDR1 as MRHNA and CDR2 as SNTAGT. The CDR3 sequence is CASSPGGSYGYTF. The CDR3 region has the DNA TGTGCCAGCAGCCCAGGGGGTTCCTATGGCTACACCTTC.

This sequence joins TRBV9 and TRBJ1-6; D is ambiguous. The CDR3 length is 14 residues. Germline loops: CDR1 SGDLS, CDR2 YYNGEE. The V and J ends lost 0 bases and 13 bases respectively, with 14 bases between them. The CDR3 DNA reads as TGTGCCAGCAGCGTAGGGGGAGGGAGTGAGCCCCTCCACTTT. Translating it yields CASSVGGGSEPLHF. The whole variable domain, filled in from reference TRBV9 and TRBJ1-6, reads DSGVTQTPKHLITATGQRVTLRCSPRSGDLSVYWYQQSLDQGLQFLIQYYNGEERAKGNILERFSAQQFPDLHSELNLSSLELGDSALYFCASSVGGGSEPLHFGNGTRLTVT.

The sample holds a few counts of this clone. J is TRBJ1-1 and V is TRBV2; D gene uncertain. CDR1 and CDR2 from the germline V gene are SNHLY and FYNNEI. The CDR3 loop spans 13 amino acids. V was pared by 7 bases and J by 2 bases, with 11 bases between. CDR3 loop: CASTLDGNTEAFF. CDR3 DNA: TGTGCCAGCACCCTCGACGGAAACACTGAAGCTTTCTTT.

The rearrangement uses TRBV19 and TRBJ2-1; 12 bases align to TRBD2. Unmatched junction bases numbered 6, after V lost 3 bases and J lost 6 bases. The CDR3 totals 16 residues. CDR1 LNHDA and CDR2 SQIVND come from the germline V gene (reference sequence). CDR3 residues: CASSIRGLAGLNEQFF. The CDR3 nucleotides read TGTGCCAGTAGTATCCGCGGACTAGCGGGACTCAATGAGCAGTTCTTC.

The gene calls are TRBV19 and TRBJ2-2, with 7 bases fitting TRBD1. The CDR3 loop spans 14 amino acids. V lost 4 bases, J lost 2 bases, and 1 base stayed unmatched. The germline CDR1 and CDR2 sequences are LNHDA and SQIVND (reference sequence). CDR3 coding DNA: TGTGCCAGTAGTAGGGACAGTAACACCGGGGAGCTGTTTTTT. Translation: CASSRDSNTGELFF.

This clone was detected only a few times. The rearrangement links TRBV5-1 to TRBJ2-3, with 11 bases lining up with TRBD2. CDR1 is SGHRS, CDR2 YFSETQ, per germline. This CDR3 comprises 15 residues. With V trimmed by 6 bases and J by 2 bases, 5 bases remained unmatched. The CDR3 DNA follows: TGCGCCAGCACCGGGACTAGCGGATACACAGATACGCAGTATTTT. Protein: CASTGTSGYTDTQYF.

This clone was detected a few times. The DNA of the CDR3 is TGCGCCAGCAGCTTGGGTCTGGCTAGCGGGTACAATGAGCAGTTCTTC. It specifies CASSLGLASGYNEQFF. This chain connects TRBV5-1 to TRBJ2-1; 8 bases are a match to TRBD2. V lost 0 bases, J lost 4 bases, and 6 bases stayed unmatched. CDR1 and CDR2 (germline): SGHRS, YFSETQ. The CDR3 covers 16 residues.

This rearrangement joins TRBV21-1 to TRBJ2-7. TRBV21-1 is reported as a pseudogene. The CDR3 contains 15 residues. CDR3 protein: CASSKTGRGTYEQYF. For the CDR3, the DNA is TGTGCCAGCAGCAAGACAGGCCGGGGGACCTACGAGCAGTACTTC.

This clone was detected only once. V is TRBV10-3 and J is TRBJ1-1; 9 nucleotides align to TRBD1. V lost 6 bases to trimming and J lost 2 bases; unmatched junction nucleotides: 16. Germline assignment: CDR1 ENHRY and CDR2 SYGVKD. The CDR3 length is 18 residues. CDR3 in DNA: TGTGCCATCAGCAGCGGGACAGGGATATTTGGGGGTAACACTGAAGCTTTCTTT. Protein sequence: CAISSGTGIFGGNTEAFF.